A selection of T cell receptor beta chains follows, all from one sample in a study of OX40 agonist ivuxolimab in advanced cancers. Profiled with immunoSEQ multiplex PCR; TCRdb holds only in-frame clones, not every one. The sample has approximately 92,000 clones; 90% to 96% are singletons. Sequencing used CD4+ or CD8+ T cells sorted from blood, obtained in a trial of the OX40 agonist ivuxolimab. These TCRs come from an adult with an advanced solid tumor such as melanoma, head and neck, liver or kidney cancer. CDR3s include the opening cysteine and the closing phenylalanine or tryptophan. The D gene is left open where the match is weak. The size of a clone is reported for some rows only, either as once, few or many, or as a class for expanded clones.

d_gene	v_gene	j_gene	abundance	CDR3aa	CDR3nt
.	TRBV6-5	TRBJ1-2	.	CASRNGLTTAF	TGTGCCAGCAGAAATGGACTAACGACGGCCTTC
.	TRBV9	TRBJ1-1	.	CASSEGVGNTEAFF	TGTGCCAGCAGCGAGGGGGTAGGGAACACTGAAGCTTTCTTT
.	TRBV9	TRBJ1-1	.	CASSVAPPWFEGQANTEAFF	TGTGCCAGCAGCGTAGCTCCTCCTTGGTTTGAGGGACAAGCGAACACTGAAGCTTTCTTT
.	TRBV5-6	TRBJ1-5	once	CASSLNGGFNQPQHF	TGTGCCAGCAGCTTAAACGGGGGATTCAATCAGCCCCAGCATTTT
TRBD1	TRBV11-2	TRBJ1-5	.	CASSSGQGSQPQHF	TGTGCCAGCAGCTCCGGACAGGGGAGTCAGCCCCAGCATTTT
.	TRBV7-6	TRBJ1-4	.	CASSPWDTSNEKLFF	TGTGCCAGCAGCCCTTGGGACACATCTAATGAAAAACTGTTTTTT
TRBD1	TRBV4-1	TRBJ2-5	.	CASSPRTGEETQYF	TGCGCCAGCAGCCCGCGGACAGGGGAAGAGACCCAGTACTTC
TRBD2	TRBV10-1	TRBJ2-7	.	CASSEVQRGTYEQYF	TGCGCCAGCAGTGAGGTCCAGCGGGGGACCTACGAGCAGTACTTC
.	TRBV19	TRBJ1-5	.	CASSIGVAQHF	TGTGCCAGTAGTATAGGGGTGGCCCAGCATTTT
.	TRBV7-8	TRBJ2-7	.	CASSSDSPAWEEQYF	TGTGCCAGCAGCTCCGACAGCCCGGCGTGGGAGGAGCAGTACTTC
.	TRBV28	TRBJ2-7	.	CASSFRGSRDEQYF	TGTGCCAGCAGTTTCAGGGGTTCGAGGGACGAGCAGTACTTC
TRBD2	TRBV7-9	TRBJ2-3	.	CASSSQVGGETDTQYF	TGTGCCAGCAGCTCCCAGGTCGGGGGGGAAACAGATACGCAGTATTTT
TRBD1	TRBV30	TRBJ1-1	.	CAWSGIRDRDASEAFF	TGTGCCTGGAGTGGCATCCGGGACAGGGACGCTTCTGAAGCTTTCTTT
.	TRBV11-2	TRBJ2-2	.	CASRTDSGELFF	TGTGCCAGCAGGACCGATAGCGGGGAGCTGTTTTTT
.	TRBV9	TRBJ2-7	.	CASSVDGDPYEQYF	TGTGCCAGCAGCGTAGATGGGGACCCTTACGAGCAGTACTTC
TRBD2	TRBV19	TRBJ2-7	.	CASSISSGNSYEQYF	TGTGCCAGTAGTATCTCGAGCGGGAACTCCTACGAGCAGTACTTC
.	TRBV7-6	TRBJ2-4	.	CASSLYGLQNIQYF	TGTGCCAGCAGCCTCTACGGGCTTCAAAACATTCAGTACTTC